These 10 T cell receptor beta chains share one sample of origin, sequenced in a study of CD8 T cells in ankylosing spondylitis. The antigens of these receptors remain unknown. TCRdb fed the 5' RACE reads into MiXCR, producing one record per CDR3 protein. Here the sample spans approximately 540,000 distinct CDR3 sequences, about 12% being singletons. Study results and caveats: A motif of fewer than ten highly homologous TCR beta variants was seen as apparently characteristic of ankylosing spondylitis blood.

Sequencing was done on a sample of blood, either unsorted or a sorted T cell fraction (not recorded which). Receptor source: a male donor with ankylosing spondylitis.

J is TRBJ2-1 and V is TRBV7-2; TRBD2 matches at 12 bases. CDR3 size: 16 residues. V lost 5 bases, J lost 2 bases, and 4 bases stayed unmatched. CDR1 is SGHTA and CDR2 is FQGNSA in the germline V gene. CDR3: CASSVRLAGAYNEQFF. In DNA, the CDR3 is TGTGCCAGCAGCGTGAGACTAGCGGGAGCCTACAATGAGCAGTTCTTC.

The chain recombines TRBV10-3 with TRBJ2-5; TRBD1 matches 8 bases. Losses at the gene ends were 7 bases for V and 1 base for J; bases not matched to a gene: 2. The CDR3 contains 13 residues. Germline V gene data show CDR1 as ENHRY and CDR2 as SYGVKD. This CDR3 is CAIMQGAQETQYF. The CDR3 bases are TGTGCCATCATGCAGGGGGCCCAAGAGACCCAGTACTTC.

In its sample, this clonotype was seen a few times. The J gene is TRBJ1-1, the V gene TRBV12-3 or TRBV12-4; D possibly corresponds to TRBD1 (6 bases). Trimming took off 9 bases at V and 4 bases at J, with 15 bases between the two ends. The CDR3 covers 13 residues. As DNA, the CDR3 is TGTGCCAGTAGCGGACAGTCGGGCACTGAAGCTTTCTTT. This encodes CASSGQSGTEAFF.

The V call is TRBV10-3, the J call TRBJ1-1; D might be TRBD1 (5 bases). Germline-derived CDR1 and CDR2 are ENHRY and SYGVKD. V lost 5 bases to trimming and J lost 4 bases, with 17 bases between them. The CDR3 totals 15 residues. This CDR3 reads CAISSRGGEGTEAFF. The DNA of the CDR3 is TGTGCCATCAGTTCGAGGGGAGGGGAGGGCACTGAAGCTTTCTTT.

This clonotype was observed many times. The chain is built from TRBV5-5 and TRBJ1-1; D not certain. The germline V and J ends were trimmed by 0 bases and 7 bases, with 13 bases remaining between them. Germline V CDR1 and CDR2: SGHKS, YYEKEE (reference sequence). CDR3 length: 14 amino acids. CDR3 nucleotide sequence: TGTGCCAGCAGCTTGGCCGGAGGGTATAGTGAAGCTTTCTTT. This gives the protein CASSLAGGYSEAFF.

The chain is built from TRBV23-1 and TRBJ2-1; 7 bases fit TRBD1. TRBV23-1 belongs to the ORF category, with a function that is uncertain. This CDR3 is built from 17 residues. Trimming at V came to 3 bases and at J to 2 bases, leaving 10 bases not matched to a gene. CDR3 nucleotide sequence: TGCGCCAGCAGTCACTCTAGTTCGACAGGGACCTACAATGAGCAGTTCTTC. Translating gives CASSHSSSTGTYNEQFF.

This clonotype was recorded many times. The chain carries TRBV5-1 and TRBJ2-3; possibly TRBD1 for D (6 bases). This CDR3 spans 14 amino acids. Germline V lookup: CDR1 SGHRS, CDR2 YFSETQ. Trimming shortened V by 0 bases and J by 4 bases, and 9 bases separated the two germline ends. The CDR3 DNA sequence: TGCGCCAGCAGCTTGGACAGGGTGGCAGATACGCAGTATTTT. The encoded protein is CASSLDRVADTQYF.

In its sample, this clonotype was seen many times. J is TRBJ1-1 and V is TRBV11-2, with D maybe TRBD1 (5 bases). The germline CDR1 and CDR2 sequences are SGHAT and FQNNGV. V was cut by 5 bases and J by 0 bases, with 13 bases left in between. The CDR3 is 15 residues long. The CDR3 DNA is TGTGCCAGCAGCCGTCGCGGGGGATTGAACACTGAAGCTTTCTTT. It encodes CASSRRGGLNTEAFF.

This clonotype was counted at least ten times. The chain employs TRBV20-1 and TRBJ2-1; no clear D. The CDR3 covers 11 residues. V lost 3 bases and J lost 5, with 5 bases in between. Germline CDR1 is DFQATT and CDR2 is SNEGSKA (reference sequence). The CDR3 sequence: CSARSDNEQFF. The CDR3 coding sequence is TGCAGTGCTAGGAGCGACAATGAGCAGTTCTTC.

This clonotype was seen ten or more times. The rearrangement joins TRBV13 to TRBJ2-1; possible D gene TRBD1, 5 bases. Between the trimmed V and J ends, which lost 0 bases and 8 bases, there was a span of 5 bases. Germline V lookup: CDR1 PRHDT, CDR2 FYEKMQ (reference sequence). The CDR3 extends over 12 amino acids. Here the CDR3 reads CASSLGTDEQFF. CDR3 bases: TGTGCCAGCAGCTTAGGGACAGATGAGCAGTTCTTC.